Listed here are 12 T cell receptor beta chains from one sample, sequenced in a study of CD8+ T cells in alopecia areata. cDNA serving as the sequencing template came from extracted, reverse transcribed RNA. Data came from immunoSEQ multiplex PCR; TCRdb stores just in-frame clones and leaves some out. This sample has over 150,000 clones, with about 56% found just once. Material for sequencing was CD8+ T cells sorted from blood. These receptors were obtained from a human donor in good health.

The chain is built from TRBV13 and TRBJ1-2, with 9 bases matching TRBD1. The CDR3 sequence is 16 residues long. Germline values: CDR1 PRHDT, CDR2 FYEKMQ (reference sequence). V lost 0 bases and J lost 8; bases outside the gene matches: 10. The CDR3 DNA reads as TGTGCCAGCAGCTTAGGCCGAAACAGGGGGCCTTGGGGCTACACCTTC. The encoded protein is CASSLGRNRGPWGYTF.

V is TRBV5-1 and J is TRBJ1-2, with TRBD1 matching over 8 bases. Trimming at V came to 0 bases and at J to 5 bases, leaving 6 bases not matched to a gene. Germline CDR1 reads SGHRS; CDR2 reads YFSETQ. The CDR3 totals 15 residues. The CDR3 DNA sequence: TGCGCCAGCAGCTTGGACGACAGGGGTGGGTATGGCTACACCTTC. This encodes CASSLDDRGGYGYTF.

The chain carries TRBV27 and TRBJ2-7; D may match TRBD1 or TRBD2 (6 bases each). The V and J ends lost 2 bases and 2 bases respectively, with 16 bases between them. The CDR3 is made up of 16 amino acids. The V gene's germline CDR1 is MNHEY and CDR2 SMNVEV (reference sequence). The CDR3 reads CASSLGGRQGTYEQYF. The CDR3 DNA sequence: TGTGCCAGCAGTTTAGGGGGGCGGCAGGGGACCTACGAGCAGTACTTC.

The chain carries TRBV2 and TRBJ2-3, with D unresolved. The CDR3 consists of 16 residues. The germline CDR1 and CDR2 sequences are SNHLY and FYNNEI. V was trimmed by 6 bases and J by 2 bases, leaving 18 bases between them. CDR3 sequence (DNA): TGTGCCAGCAGCCCTCTCGACCCATCCTTCACAGATACGCAGTATTTT. Protein: CASSPLDPSFTDTQYF.

This clone was seen a handful of times. The V and J genes are TRBV19 and TRBJ1-1; D gene uncertain. CDR1 and CDR2 from the germline V gene are LNHDA and SQIVND (reference sequence). The CDR3 is 12 amino acids. Deletions cut 6 bases from V and 3 bases from J, with 8 bases between. DNA of the CDR3: TGTGCCAGTAGGGAAGTGGACACTGAAGCTTTCTTT. Its protein is CASREVDTEAFF.

The chain carries TRBV27 and TRBJ2-7; no firm D call. The CDR3 sequence is 13 residues long. Germline loops: CDR1 MNHEY, CDR2 SMNVEV (reference sequence). Trimming removed 4 bases from V and 4 bases from J, with 11 bases in between. This CDR3 is CASSWNIWYEQYF. The CDR3 region has the DNA TGTGCCAGCAGTTGGAACATTTGGTACGAGCAGTACTTC.

The rearrangement joins TRBV11-2 to TRBJ2-3, with D perhaps given as TRBD1 or TRBD2 (6 bases each). Germline V gene data show CDR1 as SGHAT and CDR2 as FQNNGV. The V gene lost 3 bases and the J gene lost 6 bases, with 16 bases spanning the gap. CDR3 size: 15 residues. CDR3 DNA sequence: TGTGCCAGCAGCTTCGGACGGGGGCCCGCTGATACGCAGTATTTT. Translation: CASSFGRGPADTQYF. Full variable domain (missing parts from reference TRBV11-2 and TRBJ2-3): EAGVAQSPRYKIIEKRQSVAFWCNPISGHATLYWYQQILGQGPKLLIQFQNNGVVDDSQLPKDRFSAERLKGVDSTLKIQPAKLEDSAVYLCASSFGRGPADTQYFGPGTRLTVL.

This clone was counted between two and nine times. The rearrangement links TRBV9 to TRBJ1-6; D possibly corresponds to TRBD1 (5 bases). The CDR3 is made up of 15 amino acids. Trimming took 3 bases from V and 4 from J, leaving 11 bases between them. CDR1 is SGDLS, CDR2 YYNGEE, per germline. CDR3 DNA sequence: TGTGCCAGCAGCGAACCCGGGGCTTATAATTCACCCCTCCACTTT. As protein: CASSEPGAYNSPLHF.

The chain combines TRBV12-5 with TRBJ1-1; D is ambiguous. CDR3 length equals 12 residues. Trimming removed 5 bases from V and 8 bases from J, with 12 bases in between. The germline CDR1 and CDR2 sequences are LGHNT and FRNRAP. The DNA of the CDR3 is TGTGCTAGTGGTAACAGTAGGTGGGAAGCTTTCTTT. Translating it yields CASGNSRWEAFF.

The CDR3 region is CASSSSGGQGQPQHF. The CDR3 nucleotides are TGTGCCAGCAGCTCCTCCGGGGGCCAAGGGCAGCCCCAGCATTTT. The chain links TRBV7-9 to TRBJ1-5; maybe TRBD1 (6 bases). Trimming removed 4 bases at V and 7 bases at J, with 17 bases between. CDR1 and CDR2 (germline): SEHNR, FQNEAQ (reference sequence). This CDR3 contains 15 residues. Using reference TRBV7-9 and TRBJ1-5 for the parts outside the CDR3, the full variable domain is DTGVSQNPRHKITKRGQNVTFRCDPISEHNRLYWYRQTLGQGPEFLTYFQNEAQLEKSRLLSDRFSAERPKGSFSTLEIQRTEQGDSAMYLCASSSSGGQGQPQHFGDGTRLSIL.

The chain uses TRBV27 and TRBJ2-5, with D unresolved. This CDR3 contains 13 residues. The germline V gene encodes CDR1 MNHEY and CDR2 SMNVEV (reference sequence). V shed 5 bases and J shed 3 bases, with 10 bases lying between them. The CDR3 DNA reads as TGTGCCAGCAGTCCCGAATTGGAAGAGACCCAGTACTTC. This sequence encodes CASSPELEETQYF.

This CDR3 is CAWSLTGPNSPLHF. As DNA, the CDR3 is TGTGCCTGGAGTTTGACAGGCCCGAATTCACCCCTCCACTTT. V and J are TRBV30 and TRBJ1-6; tentative D call: TRBD1 (6 bases). The CDR3 sequence is 14 residues long. Germline values: CDR1 GTSNPN, CDR2 SVGIG (reference sequence). The ends were cut back, 2 bases at V and 7 bases at J, with 12 bases in the middle.